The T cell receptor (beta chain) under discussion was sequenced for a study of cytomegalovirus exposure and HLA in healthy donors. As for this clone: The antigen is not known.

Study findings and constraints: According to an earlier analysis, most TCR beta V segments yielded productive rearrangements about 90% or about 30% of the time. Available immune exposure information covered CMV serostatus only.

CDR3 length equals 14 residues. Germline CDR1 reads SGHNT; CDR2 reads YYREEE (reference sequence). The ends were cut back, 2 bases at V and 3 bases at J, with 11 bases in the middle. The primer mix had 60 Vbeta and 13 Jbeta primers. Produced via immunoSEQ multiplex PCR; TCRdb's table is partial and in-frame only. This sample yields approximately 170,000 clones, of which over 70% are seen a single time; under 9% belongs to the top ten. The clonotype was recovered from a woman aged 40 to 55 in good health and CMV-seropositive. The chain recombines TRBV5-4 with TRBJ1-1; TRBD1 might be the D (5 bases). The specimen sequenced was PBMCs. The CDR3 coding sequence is TGTGCCAGCAGCTTTCGACAGACCGACACTGAAGCTTTCTTT. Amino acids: CASSFRQTDTEAFF.